This record covers a single T cell receptor (beta chain). The clone's antigen remains unknown. Nothing much larger sits one base from this clone, and base qualities are not available. Collaborating institutions collected whole blood in K2EDTA tubes following their own protocols. Collaborator samples were shipped for TCRbeta analysis as frozen whole blood, isolated PBMCs, or DNA extracted from either sample type. The sample is drawn from a study of blood T cell repertoires in COVID-19 (TCRdb year 2020). Background for the entire study: The collaborator samples originated in the United States, Italy and Spain and spanned the acute and convalescent phases of COVID-19. The prospective study material was composed of cDNA or gDNA derived from T cells, B-cell-depleted T cells, or PBMCs. Where HLA class I and class II types were available, the types were taken from metadata supplied by the sample provider, not from assay-based typing. The samples were drawn from the first 160 participants of the ongoing ImmuneRACE study and from 1,254 subjects provided by 6 global collaborators. Deeply sampled blood TCRbeta repertoires from subjects exposed to, actively infected with, or recovered from COVID-19 were included in the dataset. Nearly every sample came with metadata listing a de-identified subject ID, COVID-19 status, age in years and sex. The repertoires were made available in a free public database intended to serve as a resource for research on the immune response to SARS-CoV-2. What the work shows at the level of the full study, not this receptor alone: How much clinical and demographic metadata was included differed by source and by participant, and the metadata was provided uncurated.

The immunoSEQ Assay, a bias-controlled multiplex PCR, was used to amplify TCRbeta CDR3 regions from genomic DNA. Concerning the study's data processing: The number of nucleated cells in each sample was estimated from the amplification of reference gene primers within the assay. To quantify the absolute abundance of each unique TCRbeta CDR3 rearrangement, sequence reads were collapsed and filtered. For each sample, productive Simpson clonality was calculated as the square root of Simpson's diversity index across productive rearrangements. The source is immuneACCESS, and TCRdb retained only in-frame sequences with V and J called. Part of the clones is not carried over; for the studies checked, unresolved V genes explain less than half of this, and the remainder is unexplained. That table supplies the V and J calls and clone size; D and trimming were determined from the DNA. A total of fewer than 250,000 clones appear in this sample, more than 80% of them only once. The ten most abundant clones make up more than 5.5% of the sample.

The CDR3 goes from the cysteine to the phenylalanine over 14 residues. Of all the DNA, just the CDR3 is kept, 42 bases in frame from base 1. From the germline V gene, CDR1 is MNHEY and CDR2 is SVGAGI. V gives up 2 bases and J gives up 8 bases, and the segment between their germline ends measures 13 bases. The sequence derives from a human donor in a cohort sampled during active COVID-19. The sample comprised peripheral blood. The sequence is built from TRBV6-5 and TRBJ2-1; a tentative D call is TRBD2 (6 bases match). The DNA sequence reads TGTGCCAGCAGTTACGGGGGGTTCGTCGATGAGCAGTTCTTC. It translates to CASSYGGFVDEQFF.